The 5 T cell receptor beta chains in this list originate from one sample, sequenced in a study of control samples from healthy donors and cancer patients. TCRdb's table, derived via immunoSEQ multiplex PCR, lists solely in-frame clones and lacks some. The sample comprises 80,000 to 100,000 clones, about 91% of which are singletons, and roughly 14% rests with the top ten. Sequenced: blood. Receptor source: a man aged 25 to 40 in good health.

This chain connects TRBV27 to TRBJ1-2, with D unclear. Germline V gene sequence: CDR1 MNHEY, CDR2 SMNVEV (reference sequence). V was clipped by 3 bases and J by 4 bases, with 12 bases between them. This CDR3 has 14 amino acids. The chain's CDR3 is CASSFGPLSYGYTF. CDR3 nucleotides: TGTGCCAGCAGTTTCGGACCCCTCTCCTATGGCTACACCTTC.

The rearrangement joins TRBV19 to TRBJ2-3, with 9 bases that match TRBD2. The ends lost 5 bases at V and 0 bases at J; junction bases unmatched: 6. Germline V gene lookup returns CDR1 LNHDA and CDR2 SQIVND (reference sequence). CDR3 size: 16 residues. The CDR3 here is CASSSTSGSSTDTQYF. The CDR3 DNA follows: TGTGCCAGTAGTTCGACTAGCGGATCTAGCACAGATACGCAGTATTTT.

The chain carries TRBV24-1 and TRBJ2-5; D possibly corresponds to TRBD2 (5 bases). This CDR3 comprises 13 residues. Germline CDR1 reads KGHDR; CDR2 reads SFDVKD. The germline V and J ends were trimmed by 5 bases and 0 bases, with 6 bases remaining between them. CDR3 in amino acids: CATSGADQETQYF. In nucleotides, the CDR3 is TGTGCCACCAGTGGAGCGGACCAAGAGACCCAGTACTTC.

The chain recombines TRBV3-1 (or the pseudogene TRBV3-2) with TRBJ2-7; 8 nucleotides match TRBD2. The junction had 8 bases not matched to a gene; V was cut back by 1 base and J by 6 bases. The CDR3 has 15 residues. Germline V CDR1 and CDR2: LGHDT, YNNKEL (reference sequence). The CDR3 region has the DNA TGTGCCAGCAGCCAAGTGAGGACTAGCTCTCTCGAGCAGTACTTC. It encodes CASSQVRTSSLEQYF.

The rearrangement uses TRBV7-9 and TRBJ1-2; D may be TRBD1 (5 bases). The CDR3 totals 12 residues. CDR1 SEHNR and CDR2 FQNEAQ come from the germline V gene (reference sequence). V lost 8 bases and J lost 8, with 15 bases in between. The CDR3 nucleotides are TGTGCCAGCCAAGGGGAGATTCGGGGCTACACCTTC. It yields the protein CASQGEIRGYTF.